Below, one T cell receptor beta chain is given with its context. The antigen this receptor binds is unknown. One base away there is no much larger clone; base qualities are not given. This sample was taken from a study of Siglec-9 on CD8 T cells in melanoma (dated by TCRdb to the late 2010s). Study-level background: In this study, researchers looked at how Siglec-9 is expressed on CD8+ T cells and what Siglec-9 does to regulate T cells within the melanoma tumor microenvironment. Overall study outcomes, separate from this receptor: An effector memory CD8+ T-cell subset that appeared to accumulate within melanoma tumors was reported to be marked and regulated by Siglec-9.

The germline V gene (reference sequence) sets CDR1 to MNHEY and CDR2 to SMNVEV. There are 16 amino acids in the CDR3, from cysteine to phenylalanine inclusive. Solely the CDR3 DNA is kept, with 48 bases framed from the first base. Ends trimmed: V by 2 bases, J by 7 bases; bases unmatched to a gene: 13. Library preparation employed the immunoSEQ multiplex PCR assay. Entries here come from immuneACCESS through TCRdb and include only in-frame sequences with V and J called. Some clones fail to appear in such tables; in the studies checked, an unresolved V gene covers under half of the shortfall, and the cause of the remainder is unknown. The table for this sample lists 25,000 to 35,000 clones; roughly 78% of them were counted only once. Nearly 6% of the sample rests with the top ten.

Material for sequencing was Siglec-9- CD8+ T cells sorted from blood. This sample's cell subset or site label indicates: CD8 T cells lacking Siglec-9. Recombination joined TRBV27 with TRBJ1-1, with TRBD1 matching 7 junction bases. The sequence derives from a human donor in good health. The DNA sequence follows: TGTGCCAGCAGTTTAAGAAGAAGGGGGCCGTTGGGTGAAGCTTTCTTT. Its protein is CASSLRRRGPLGEAFF.